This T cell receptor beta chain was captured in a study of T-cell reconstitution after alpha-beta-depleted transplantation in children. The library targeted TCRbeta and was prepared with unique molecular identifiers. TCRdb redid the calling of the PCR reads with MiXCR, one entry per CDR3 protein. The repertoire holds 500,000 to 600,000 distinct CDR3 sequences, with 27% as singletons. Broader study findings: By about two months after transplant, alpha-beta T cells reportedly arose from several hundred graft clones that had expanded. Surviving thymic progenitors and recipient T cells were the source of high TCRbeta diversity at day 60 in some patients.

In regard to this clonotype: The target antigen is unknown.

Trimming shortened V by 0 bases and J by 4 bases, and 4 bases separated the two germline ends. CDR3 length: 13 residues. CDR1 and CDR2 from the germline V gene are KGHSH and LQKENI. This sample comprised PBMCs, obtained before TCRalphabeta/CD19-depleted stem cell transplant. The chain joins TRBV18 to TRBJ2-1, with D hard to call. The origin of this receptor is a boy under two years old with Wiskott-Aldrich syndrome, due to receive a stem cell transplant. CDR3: CASSPPLYNEQFF. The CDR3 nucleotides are TGTGCCAGCTCACCACCGTTGTACAATGAGCAGTTCTTC.